These 31 T cell receptor beta chains came from one sample sequenced in a study of T-cell memory formation after mild COVID-19. TCRdb analysed the 5' RACE reads with MiXCR anew, one entry per CDR3 protein. The sample records just under 550,000 distinct CDR3 sequences, about 20% being singletons. Sequenced input: PBMCs or a T cell subset sorted from them (not recorded which). The receptors come from an adult woman who had mild COVID-19 (a few samples of this study predate the infection). Cell type and time point are not known.

This clonotype has only a few counts. The chain couples TRBV20-1 to TRBJ2-3; the match to TRBD2 covers 14 bases. This CDR3 region has 18 residues. Germline loops: CDR1 DFQATT, CDR2 SNEGSKA (reference sequence). The ends lost 6 bases at V and 3 bases at J; junction bases unmatched: 14. CDR3 residues: CSASPTSGGALRTDTQYF. As DNA, the CDR3 is TGCAGTGCAAGCCCGACTAGCGGGGGGGCCCTGAGGACAGATACGCAGTATTTT.

The rearrangement uses TRBV5-4 and TRBJ2-1; 7 nucleotides align to TRBD2. Germline CDR1 and CDR2: SGHNT and YYREEE (reference sequence). The V segment lost 0 bases and the J segment 0 bases; nucleotides outside the gene matches: 3. The CDR3 is made up of 16 amino acids. The CDR3 region has the DNA TGTGCCAGCAGCTTGGCCGGGGGGAACTCCTACAATGAGCAGTTCTTC. Protein: CASSLAGGNSYNEQFF.

This clonotype was counted between two and nine times. The V call is TRBV29-1, the J call TRBJ2-7, with 7 bases fitting TRBD2. The V and J ends lost 2 bases and 5 bases, in that order; junction bases with no gene match: 3. CDR3 length: 12 residues. Germline assignment: CDR1 SQVTM and CDR2 ANQGSEA. The CDR3 nucleotides are TGCAGCGTTGAAAGCGGGAAGAACGAGCAGTACTTC. This gives the protein CSVESGKNEQYF.

This clonotype has just a few counts. The chain links TRBV4-1 to TRBJ2-1; tentatively, D is TRBD1 or TRBD2 (6 bases each). V dropped 0 bases and J dropped 3 bases, with 18 bases sitting between them. Germline V gene lookup returns CDR1 MGHRA and CDR2 YSYEKL. The CDR3 sequence is 18 residues long. The chain's CDR3 is CASSQDPPLGGLYNEQFF. The CDR3 DNA follows: TGCGCCAGCAGCCAAGACCCTCCCCTAGGGGGGCTCTACAATGAGCAGTTCTTC.

This chain connects TRBV9 to TRBJ2-1; TRBD2 might be the D (6 bases). CDR3 length: 14 amino acids. The germline CDR1 and CDR2 sequences are SGDLS and YYNGEE. V was cut by 4 bases and J by 7 bases, with 15 bases left in between. CDR3 amino acids: CASSPYGGVNEQFF. CDR3 sequence (DNA): TGTGCCAGCAGCCCCTATGGCGGGGTGAATGAGCAGTTCTTC.

The V call is TRBV18, the J call TRBJ1-6, with D possibly being TRBD1 (5 bases). This CDR3 spans 14 amino acids. V was cut by 2 bases and J by 5 bases, with 7 bases left in between. Per germline, CDR1 KGHSH and CDR2 LQKENI. CDR3 residues: CASSPRGNNSPLHF. The CDR3 DNA sequence: TGTGCCAGCTCACCAAGGGGAAATAATTCACCCCTCCACTTT.

V gene TRBV18 combines with J gene TRBJ2-1, with D possibly being TRBD2 (5 bases). Looked up from germline, CDR1 is KGHSH and CDR2 is LQKENI. V was shortened by 5 bases and J by 7 bases, with 9 bases between the two germline ends. The CDR3 has 12 residues. CDR3 amino acids: CASSILGNEQFF. CDR3 nucleotides: TGTGCCAGCTCAATACTAGGAAATGAGCAGTTCTTC.

This clonotype turned up a few times. The chain uses TRBV12-3 or TRBV12-4 and TRBJ2-3, with D tentatively TRBD2 (5 bases). The ends were cut back, 6 bases at V and 2 bases at J, with 12 bases in the middle. The CDR3 length is 14 residues. This chain's CDR3 is CASSQLGFTDTQYF. The DNA for the CDR3 is TGTGCCAGCAGCCAACTAGGGTTCACAGATACGCAGTATTTT.

This clonotype showed up many times. The gene calls are TRBV30 and TRBJ1-1; maybe TRBD1 (5 bases). V was cut by 1 base and J by 4 bases, with 10 bases left in between. The CDR3 has 13 amino acids. Germline lookup yields CDR1 GTSNPN and CDR2 SVGIG (reference sequence). Here the CDR3 DNA reads TGTGCCTGGAGTGAAGAGGGGCTCACTGAAGCTTTCTTT. Its protein product is CAWSEEGLTEAFF.

CDR3 sequence (DNA): TGTGCCAGCAGTCCTAGCATTTTAGGACATGAGCAGTTCTTC. Translated: CASSPSILGHEQFF. The V gene is TRBV12-3 or TRBV12-4, the J gene TRBJ2-1; a weak D match, TRBD2 (5 bases). Trimming left V 5 bases short and J 8 bases short, with 16 bases between. The CDR3 spans 14 residues.

In this sample, this clonotype turned up many times. The chain carries TRBV7-9 and TRBJ2-1; 9 nucleotides agree with TRBD1. CDR3 length: 19 amino acids. Germline assignment: CDR1 SEHNR and CDR2 FQNEAQ (reference sequence). V was pared by 4 bases and J by 1 base, with 14 bases of the junction left unmatched. The CDR3: CASSSTGTGKFRSYNEQFF. CDR3 sequence (DNA): TGTGCCAGCAGCTCGACCGGGACAGGGAAGTTTAGGTCCTACAATGAGCAGTTCTTC.

The chain has TRBV7-2 and TRBJ1-1, with a tentative D call TRBD1 (6 bases). V was pared by 7 bases and J by 4 bases, with 25 bases between. Germline CDR1 is SGHTA and CDR2 is FQGNSA. This CDR3 spans 17 amino acids. CDR3: CASTPSGRGGMSTEAFF. CDR3 in DNA: TGTGCCAGCACCCCTTCCGGCAGGGGCGGTATGAGCACTGAAGCTTTCTTT. Combining the CDR3 with reference TRBV7-2 and TRBJ1-1 gives the whole variable domain GAGVSQSPSNKVTEKGKDVELRCDPISGHTALYWYRQSLGQGLEFLIYFQGNSAPDKSGLPSDRFSAERTGGSVSTLTIQRTQQEDSAVYLCASTPSGRGGMSTEAFFGQGTRLTVV.

This rearrangement joins TRBV4-1 to TRBJ2-5, with 8 bases matching TRBD1. Germline V gene lookup returns CDR1 MGHRA and CDR2 YSYEKL. J was trimmed by 4 bases and V by 4 bases; bases with no gene match: 8. This CDR3 spans 15 amino acids. CDR3 sequence (DNA): TGCGCCAGCAGCCGGGACAGGCGATTTGGAGAGACCCAGTACTTC. Translating gives CASSRDRRFGETQYF.

Many counts were recorded for this clonotype. The rearrangement uses TRBV7-9 and TRBJ2-1, with unresolved D. CDR3 size: 10 residues. Germline V gene data show CDR1 as SEHNR and CDR2 as FQNEAQ (reference sequence). V lost 6 bases and J lost 5, with 2 bases in between. The CDR3 sequence: CASSDNEQFF. CDR3 sequence (DNA): TGTGCCAGCAGTGACAATGAGCAGTTCTTC. Together with reference TRBV7-9 and TRBJ2-1, the CDR3 gives the full variable domain: DTGVSQNPRHKITKRGQNVTFRCDPISEHNRLYWYRQTLGQGPEFLTYFQNEAQLEKSRLLSDRFSAERPKGSFSTLEIQRTEQGDSAMYLCASSDNEQFFGPGTRLTVL.

This clonotype was seen a few times. The chain links TRBV20-1 to TRBJ2-5; D perhaps matches TRBD1 (6 bases). This CDR3 comprises 14 residues. CDR1 and CDR2 (germline): DFQATT, SNEGSKA (reference sequence). The V and J ends lost 3 bases and 10 bases respectively, with 21 bases between them. CDR3 bases: TGCAGTGCTAGTCATCCGGGACAACCCTCGAACCAGTACTTC. Translated, it gives CSASHPGQPSNQYF.

This CDR3 reads CASSLAKGGNEQFF. As DNA, the CDR3 is TGTGCCAGCAGCTTAGCCAAGGGGGGCAATGAGCAGTTCTTC. The V gene is TRBV7-2, the J gene TRBJ2-1; D is tentatively TRBD1 or TRBD2 (6 bases each). The germline V gene has CDR1 SGHTA and CDR2 FQGNSA. The CDR3 covers 14 residues. The V gene lost 0 bases and the J gene lost 6 bases, with 9 bases spanning the gap.

The CDR3 DNA reads as TGTGCCAGCAGCGTAGCTGTAGGGGGCCGGGGAGAGACCCAGTACTTC. This translates into CASSVAVGGRGETQYF. The chain links TRBV9 to TRBJ2-5; TRBD1 agrees at 7 bases. CDR1 SGDLS and CDR2 YYNGEE come from the germline V gene. The CDR3 contains 16 residues. The junction had 9 bases not matched to a gene; V was cut back by 0 bases and J by 4 bases. Based on the CDR3 plus reference TRBV9 and TRBJ2-5, the full variable domain is DSGVTQTPKHLITATGQRVTLRCSPRSGDLSVYWYQQSLDQGLQFLIQYYNGEERAKGNILERFSAQQFPDLHSELNLSSLELGDSALYFCASSVAVGGRGETQYFGPGTRLLVL.

The chain uses TRBV18 and TRBJ1-1, with D unclear. Trimming took 4 bases from V and 0 from J, leaving 12 bases between them. This CDR3 spans 15 amino acids. Germline lookup yields CDR1 KGHSH and CDR2 LQKENI. The CDR3 is CASSREASLNTEAFF. For the CDR3, the DNA is TGTGCCAGCTCACGGGAAGCCTCCTTGAACACTGAAGCTTTCTTT.

The rearrangement links TRBV9 to TRBJ1-4, with D possibly TRBD1 on 6 matching bases. Germline CDR1 SGDLS, CDR2 YYNGEE. The V end was cut by 1 base, the J end by 4 bases, with 14 bases between. The CDR3 spans 16 residues. CDR3 in DNA: TGTGCCAGCAGCGTATCTGGACAGCCAAGTAATGAAAAACTGTTTTTT. Encoded protein: CASSVSGQPSNEKLFF. Complete variable domain (other parts from reference TRBV9 and TRBJ1-4): DSGVTQTPKHLITATGQRVTLRCSPRSGDLSVYWYQQSLDQGLQFLIQYYNGEERAKGNILERFSAQQFPDLHSELNLSSLELGDSALYFCASSVSGQPSNEKLFFGSGTQLSVL.

This clonotype was found a few times. This chain joins TRBV12-3 or TRBV12-4 and TRBJ1-2; D gene ambiguous. The CDR3 spans 13 residues. The V gene lost 3 bases and the J gene lost 1 base, with 6 bases spanning the gap. The CDR3 reads CASSFGLNYGYTF. For the CDR3, the DNA is TGTGCCAGCAGTTTTGGGCTTAACTATGGCTACACCTTC.

This clonotype was seen a few times. The V and J genes are TRBV29-1 and TRBJ2-1; the D is unclear. The CDR3 is 16 amino acids. Germline CDR1 SQVTM, CDR2 ANQGSEA. V was shortened by 0 bases and J by 1 base, with 13 bases between the two germline ends. CDR3 bases: TGCAGCGTTGAAGATTATTCTGTTACGTCCTACAATGAGCAGTTCTTC. This encodes CSVEDYSVTSYNEQFF.

This clonotype was counted ten times or more. The chain combines TRBV7-2 with TRBJ2-1; no reliable D call. V was trimmed by 0 bases and J by 0 bases, leaving 9 bases between them. Germline loops: CDR1 SGHTA, CDR2 FQGNSA. CDR3 size: 16 residues. CDR3 DNA sequence: TGTGCCAGCAGCTTAGCCTCTAGTTCCTCCTACAATGAGCAGTTCTTC. Amino acids: CASSLASSSSYNEQFF.

The chain joins TRBV7-2 to TRBJ2-3, with D hard to call. This CDR3 contains 15 residues. V shed 5 bases and J shed 0 bases, with 12 bases lying between them. Per germline, CDR1 SGHTA and CDR2 FQGNSA. The DNA of the CDR3 is TGTGCCAGCAGCCTTAACACTGGGAGCACAGATACGCAGTATTTT. Protein product: CASSLNTGSTDTQYF.

The gene calls are TRBV12-3 or TRBV12-4 and TRBJ2-2; perhaps TRBD1 as D (5 bases). Trimming stripped 3 bases from V and 3 bases from J, with 11 bases between. The CDR3 has 15 residues. CDR3 coding DNA: TGTGCCAGCAGTTTTGGCGTGGGGCACACCGGGGAGCTGTTTTTT. It is translated as CASSFGVGHTGELFF.

The rearrangement links TRBV4-1 to TRBJ2-5, with D perhaps assigned TRBD1 or TRBD2 (6 bases each). Germline CDR1 is MGHRA and CDR2 is YSYEKL. The CDR3 is made up of 17 amino acids. Deletions cut 0 bases from V and 3 bases from J, with 17 bases between. The DNA for the CDR3 is TGCGCCAGCAGCCAAGAAAAATCCTCGAGGGGGGAAGAGACCCAGTACTTC. It yields the protein CASSQEKSSRGEETQYF.

This clonotype has more than one count but fewer than ten. As DNA, the CDR3 is TGTGCCGCTGGGACTAGCGGGAGGGCAGATACGCAGTATTTT. It is translated as CAAGTSGRADTQYF. This chain uses TRBV27 with TRBJ2-3, with 16 positions matching TRBD2. Trimming at V came to 11 bases and at J to 4 bases, leaving 3 bases not matched to a gene. The CDR3 sequence is 14 residues long. Germline V gene data show CDR1 as MNHEY and CDR2 as SMNVEV (reference sequence).

The chain is built from TRBV20-1 and TRBJ2-5, with D maybe TRBD1 (6 bases). The V gene lost 3 bases and the J gene lost 0 bases, with 11 bases spanning the gap. CDR3 size: 14 residues. Germline values: CDR1 DFQATT, CDR2 SNEGSKA (reference sequence). The CDR3 region has the DNA TGCAGTGCTAGTAGCTGGGACAACCAAGAGACCCAGTACTTC. Its translation is CSASSWDNQETQYF.

This clonotype was found a few times. V is TRBV20-1 and J is TRBJ2-3, with 8 bases fitting TRBD2. Germline CDR1 reads DFQATT; CDR2 reads SNEGSKA (reference sequence). With 6 bases clipped from V and 6 bases from J, the junction kept 17 bases outside the gene matches. The CDR3 covers 16 residues. The CDR3 sequence is CSAIPPGAGEEDTQYF. For the CDR3, the DNA is TGCAGTGCCATCCCCCCGGGAGCGGGAGAGGAGGATACGCAGTATTTT.

Only a few counts were recorded for this clonotype. CDR3 amino acids: CASSSLTSGGISYEQYF. The CDR3 DNA reads as TGTGCCAGCAGTTCCCTCACTAGCGGGGGGATTTCCTACGAGCAGTACTTC. This chain links TRBV6-2 or TRBV6-3 with TRBJ2-7; 12 positions match TRBD2. The germline V gene encodes CDR1 MNHEY and CDR2 SVGEGT. J lost 1 base, V lost 4 bases, and 8 bases had no gene match. The CDR3 has 17 amino acids.

The chain links TRBV24-1 to TRBJ2-7; the D gene is possibly TRBD2 (6 bases). CDR1 KGHDR and CDR2 SFDVKD come from the germline V gene. CDR3 length: 12 residues. Trimming removed 11 bases from V and 2 bases from J, with 12 bases in between. The CDR3 DNA reads TGTGCCAGGCTGGGGAGGCCCTACGAGCAGTACTTC. Protein sequence: CARLGRPYEQYF.

This clonotype was detected a few times. The chain uses TRBV11-2 and TRBJ1-3; no definite D call. This CDR3 comprises 14 residues. The germline CDR1 and CDR2 sequences are SGHAT and FQNNGV. Between the trimmed V and J ends, which lost 6 bases and 0 bases, there was a span of 9 bases. This CDR3 is CASSDLSSGNTIYF. The CDR3 DNA follows: TGTGCCAGCAGTGATCTGAGCTCTGGAAACACCATATATTTT.